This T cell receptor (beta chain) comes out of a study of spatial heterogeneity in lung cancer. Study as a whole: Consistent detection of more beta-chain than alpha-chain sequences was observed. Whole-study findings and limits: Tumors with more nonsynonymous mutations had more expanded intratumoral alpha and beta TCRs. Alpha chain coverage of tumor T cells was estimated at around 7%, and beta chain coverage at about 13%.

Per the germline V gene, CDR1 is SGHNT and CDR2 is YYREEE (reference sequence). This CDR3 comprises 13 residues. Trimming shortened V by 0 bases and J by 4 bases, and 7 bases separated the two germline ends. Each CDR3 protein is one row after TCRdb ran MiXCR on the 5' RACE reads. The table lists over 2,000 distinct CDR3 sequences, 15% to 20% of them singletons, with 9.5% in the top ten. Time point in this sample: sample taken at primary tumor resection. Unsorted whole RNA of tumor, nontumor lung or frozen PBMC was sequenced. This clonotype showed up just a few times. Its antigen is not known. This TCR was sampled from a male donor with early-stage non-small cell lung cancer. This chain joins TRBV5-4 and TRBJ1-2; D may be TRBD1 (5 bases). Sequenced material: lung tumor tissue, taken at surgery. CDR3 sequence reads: CASSLAGLYGYTF. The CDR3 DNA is TGTGCCAGCAGCTTGGCAGGGCTCTATGGCTACACCTTC.